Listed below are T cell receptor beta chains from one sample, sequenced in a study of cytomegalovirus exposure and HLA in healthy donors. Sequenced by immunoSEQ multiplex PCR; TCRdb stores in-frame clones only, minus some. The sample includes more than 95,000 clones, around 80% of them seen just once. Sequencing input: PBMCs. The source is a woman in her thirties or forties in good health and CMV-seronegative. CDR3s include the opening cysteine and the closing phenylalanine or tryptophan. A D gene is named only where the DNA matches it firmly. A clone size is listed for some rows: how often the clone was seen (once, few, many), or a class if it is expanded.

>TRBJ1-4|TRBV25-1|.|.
TGTGCCAGCAGTGAACTCCAGGGTGTGAATGAAAAACTGTTTTTT
CASSELQGVNEKLFF
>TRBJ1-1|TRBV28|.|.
TGTGCCAGCAGTCACCGCAGGGTGCGGAACACTGAAGCTTTCTTT
CASSHRRVRNTEAFF
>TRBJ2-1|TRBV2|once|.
TGTGCCAGCAGTTCACAGGGCATTAATGAGCAGTTCTTC
CASSSQGINEQFF
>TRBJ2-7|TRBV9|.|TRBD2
TGTGCCAGCAGCGCTAGCGGGAGATTCCACGAGCAGTACTTC
CASSASGRFHEQYF
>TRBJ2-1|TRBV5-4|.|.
TGTGCCAGCAGCCCCGCAGGGTCAAGCTCCTACAATGAGCAGTTCTTC
CASSPAGSSSYNEQFF
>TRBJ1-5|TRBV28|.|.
TGTGCCAGCAGGAGTTCCGAGACAGACTTCGGTCAGCCCCAGCATTTT
CASRSSETDFGQPQHF
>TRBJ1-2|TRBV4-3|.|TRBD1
TGCGCCAGCAGCCAAGTGGGGGACAGGGGAGGCGGCTACACCTTC
CASSQVGDRGGGYTF
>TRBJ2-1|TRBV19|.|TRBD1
TGTGCCAGTAGCCGCGGACAGGTAGGAAAGCACGAGCAGTTCTTC
CASSRGQVGKHEQFF
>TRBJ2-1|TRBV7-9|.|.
TGTGCCAGCAGCTTTTCGGTGCATGAGCAGTTCTTC
CASSFSVHEQFF
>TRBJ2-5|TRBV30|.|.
TGTGCCTGGAGTCTTGGCCTCGGGGAGACCCAGTACTTC
CAWSLGLGETQYF
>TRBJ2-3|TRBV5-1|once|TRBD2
TGCGCCAGCAGTTTTGGCCTCCTAGCGGGAGGAGAGGATACGCAGTATTTT
CASSFGLLAGGEDTQYF
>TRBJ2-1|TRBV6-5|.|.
TGTGCCAGCAGTTATTCACTTCGCCGCCGACAGTTCTTC
CASSYSLRRRQFF
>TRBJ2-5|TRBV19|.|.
TGTGCCAGTAGTATAGATTGGCGGGACCTCCTGGAGACCCAGTACTTC
CASSIDWRDLLETQYF
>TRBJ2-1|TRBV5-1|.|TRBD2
TGCGCCAGCAGCTCTGGACTAGCGGGAGGCAATGAGCAGTTCTTC
CASSSGLAGGNEQFF
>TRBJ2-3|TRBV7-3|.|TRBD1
TGTGCCAGCAGCTTATACTCCGGGACAGTAAGCACAGATACGCAGTATTTT
CASSLYSGTVSTDTQYF
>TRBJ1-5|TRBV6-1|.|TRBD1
TGTGCCAGCACCGGGGACAGGCCCTATTCGTCCCAGCATTTT
CASTGDRPYSSQHF
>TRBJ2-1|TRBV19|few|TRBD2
TGTGCCAGTAGCCCTCGGGAGGAACCTTACAATGAGCAGTTCTTC
CASSPREEPYNEQFF
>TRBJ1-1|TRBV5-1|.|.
TGCGCCAGCAGCTTGGGCGGGATGGGCACTGAAGCTTTCTTT
CASSLGGMGTEAFF
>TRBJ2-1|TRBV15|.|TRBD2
TGTGCCACCAGCAGAGTTCCTCTTGCGGGACTAGCGGCCATGGGGGATCCCAATGAGCAGTTCTTC
CATSRVPLAGLAAMGDPNEQFF
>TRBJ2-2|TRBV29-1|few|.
TGCAGCGGAGCCAGGGGAACCGGGGAGCTGTTTTTT
CSGARGTGELFF
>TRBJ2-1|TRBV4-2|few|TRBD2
TGTGCCAGCAGCCAAGGGACTAGCGGGAATGTTGATGAGCAGTTCTTC
CASSQGTSGNVDEQFF
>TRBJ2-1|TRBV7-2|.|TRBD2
TGTGCCAGCAGCGAAGTGACTAGCGGGGGGCAGTTCTTC
CASSEVTSGGQFF
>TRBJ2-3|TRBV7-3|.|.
TGTGCCAGCAGCCCAGATAGCGTCTGGTCGCAGTATTTT
CASSPDSVWSQYF
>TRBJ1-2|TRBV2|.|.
TGTGCCAGCAGTGACCTAACCGTGGGCTACACCTTC
CASSDLTVGYTF
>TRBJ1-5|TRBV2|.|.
TGTGCCAGCAGAAACACGGGACTGCCCAATCAGCCCCAGCATTTT
CASRNTGLPNQPQHF
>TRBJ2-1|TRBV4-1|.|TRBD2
TGCGCCAGCAGCCCCAAGAACAAGGGAGGGAATGAGCAGTTCTTC
CASSPKNKGGNEQFF
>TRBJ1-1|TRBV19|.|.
TGTGCCAGTGCTTTGGTGGGGACTCAAAAGGCTTTCTTT
CASALVGTQKAFF
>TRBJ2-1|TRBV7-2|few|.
TGTGCCAGCAGTTCTCTCCGTGGGGCCCGGACTATATCCTACAATGAGCAGTTCTTC
CASSSLRGARTISYNEQFF
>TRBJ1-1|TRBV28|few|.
TGTGCCAGTCGAACAGCCAGGGCCCGCACTGAAGCTTTCTTT
CASRTARARTEAFF
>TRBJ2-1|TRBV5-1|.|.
TGCGCCAGCAGCTTGGCTCAATCAGGACTCTATCAGCAGTTCTTC
CASSLAQSGLYQQFF
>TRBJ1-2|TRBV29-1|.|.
TGCAGCGTTCGCGGGGGGGCGGGAGGCTACACCTTC
CSVRGGAGGYTF
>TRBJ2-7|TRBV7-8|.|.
TGTGCCAGCAGCTTCTTAATCTCAGGCTCCTACGAGCAGTACTTC
CASSFLISGSYEQYF
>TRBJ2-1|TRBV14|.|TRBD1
TGTGCCAGCAGTCTAGGGGGCTGGGTCAATGAGCAGTTCTTC
CASSLGGWVNEQFF
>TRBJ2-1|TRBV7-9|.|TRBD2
TGTGCCAGCTCCGGGACTAGCGGGAACAATGAGCAGTTCTTC
CASSGTSGNNEQFF
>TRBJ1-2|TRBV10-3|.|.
TGTGCCACAGCGGACGACGGGAACTATGGCTACACCTTC
CATADDGNYGYTF
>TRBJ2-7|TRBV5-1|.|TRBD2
TGCGCCAGCAGCTTAGCTAGCGGGAGGGCTCAGAACTACGAGCAGTACTTC
CASSLASGRAQNYEQYF
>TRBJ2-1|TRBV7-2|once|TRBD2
TGTGCCAGCAGCCCAGCGGGCGGGAGGGCCTCAAATGAGCAGTTCTTC
CASSPAGGRASNEQFF
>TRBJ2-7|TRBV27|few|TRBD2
TGTGCCAGCAGTTTATCCCCGGGGGGTCAAGGCGAGCAGTACTTC
CASSLSPGGQGEQYF
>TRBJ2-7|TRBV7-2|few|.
TGTGCCAGCAGCCCGACAACCCGACGGCAATCAAGAACCGAGCAGTACTTC
CASSPTTRRQSRTEQYF
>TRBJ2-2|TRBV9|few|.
TGTGCCAGCAGCGTAGATCCCCTCACCGGGGAGCTGTTTTTT
CASSVDPLTGELFF
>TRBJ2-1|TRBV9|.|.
TGTGCCAGCAGCGTAGAAGCGAGCTCCTACAATGAGCAGTTCTTC
CASSVEASSYNEQFF
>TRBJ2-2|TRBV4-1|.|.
TGCGCCAGCAGCCAAGATGCAGGGGTCGCGAACACCGGGGAGCTGTTTTTT
CASSQDAGVANTGELFF
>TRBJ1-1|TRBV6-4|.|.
TGTGCCAGCAGTGTGGGAGTGTACAACAGAACAATGAACACTGAAGCTTTCTTT
CASSVGVYNRTMNTEAFF
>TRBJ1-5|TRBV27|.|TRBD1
TGTGCCAGCAGTTTGGGACAGGGGGAAAATCAGCCCCAGCATTTT
CASSLGQGENQPQHF